Listed here are 9 T cell receptor beta chains from one sample, sequenced in a study of shared clonotypes between healthy human individuals. Assay: immunoSEQ multiplex PCR; the TCRdb copy retains only in-frame clones and omits some. The sample yields around 480,000 clones, about 80% seen once. Sequenced material: PBMCs. The origin of the receptors is a woman aged 40 to 50 in good health. Some clones in this sample may be carry-over from other donors' samples.

The chain couples TRBV2 to TRBJ1-2, with no clear D. CDR1 and CDR2 (germline): SNHLY, FYNNEI. Between the trimmed V and J ends, which lost 3 bases and 0 bases, there was a span of 8 bases. This CDR3 is 14 amino acids long. The CDR3 region has the DNA TGTGCCAGCAGTGAGGAGGGAACTAACTATGGCTACACCTTC. Encoded protein: CASSEEGTNYGYTF.

The V call is TRBV28, the J call TRBJ1-5, with TRBD1 as a possible D gene (6 bases). The CDR3 spans 15 residues. Germline loops: CDR1 MDHEN, CDR2 SYDVKM. Deletions cut 6 bases from V and 4 bases from J, with 16 bases between. CDR3 sequence: CASRGGAGQNQPQHF. The CDR3, as DNA: TGTGCCAGCAGGGGGGGGGCAGGGCAAAATCAGCCCCAGCATTTT.

The rearrangement links TRBV7-8 to TRBJ2-5; D gene ambiguous. In germline, CDR1 is SGHVS, CDR2 FQNEAQ. CDR3 length equals 14 residues. Trimming shortened V by 0 bases and J by 5 bases, and 10 bases separated the two germline ends. The CDR3 here is CASSLAETSETQYF. In DNA, the CDR3 is TGTGCCAGCAGCTTAGCGGAGACGTCGGAGACCCAGTACTTC.

J is TRBJ2-1 and V is TRBV2; D is unclear. The CDR3 is 11 residues long. The V and J ends lost 10 bases and 5 bases respectively, with 9 bases between them. CDR1 is SNHLY, CDR2 FYNNEI, per germline. The CDR3 DNA is TGTGCCACTAAACAAGACAATGAGCAGTTCTTC. Protein sequence: CATKQDNEQFF.

This clone turned up a few times. The V gene is TRBV19, the J gene TRBJ2-2; 14 nucleotides line up with TRBD2. The CDR3 covers 17 residues. V shed 7 bases, J shed 7 bases, and the junction held 11 bases outside the gene matches. Germline V lookup: CDR1 LNHDA, CDR2 SQIVND (reference sequence). For the CDR3, the DNA is TGTGCCAGTAACCCGACTAGCGGGAGGGCCGGGAGCGGGGAGCTGTTTTTT. Its protein product is CASNPTSGRAGSGELFF.

This chain joins TRBV5-1 and TRBJ1-1; no reliable D call. The CDR3 length is 16 residues. Germline lookup yields CDR1 SGHRS and CDR2 YFSETQ. V lost 4 bases to trimming and J lost 0 bases, with 16 bases between them. This CDR3 is CASSRERPTLNTEAFF. The CDR3 nucleotides are TGCGCCAGCAGCAGGGAACGACCTACTTTGAACACTGAAGCTTTCTTT.

This chain connects TRBV19 to TRBJ1-5; D gene uncertain. Germline lookup yields CDR1 LNHDA and CDR2 SQIVND (reference sequence). Trimming stripped 2 bases from V and 1 base from J, with 6 bases between. The CDR3 has 14 amino acids. CDR3 nucleotides: TGTGCCAGTAGTATACAGGAAAGCAATCAGCCCCAGCATTTT. Translation gives CASSIQESNQPQHF.

This clone appeared once. This chain uses TRBV19 with TRBJ2-4; 8 positions agree with TRBD2. CDR3 length: 13 residues. Per germline, CDR1 LNHDA and CDR2 SQIVND (reference sequence). The trim removed 5 bases at V and 13 bases at J, leaving 10 bases unmatched. Written as DNA, the CDR3 is TGTGCCAGTAGTGGAATTAGCGGGGCCTCACAGTACTTC. As protein: CASSGISGASQYF. Using reference TRBV19 and TRBJ2-4 for the parts outside the CDR3, the full variable domain is DGGITQSPKYLFRKEGQNVTLSCEQNLNHDAMYWYRQDPGQGLRLIYYSQIVNDFQKGDIAEGYSVSREKKESFPLTVTSAQKNPTAFYLCASSGISGASQYFGAGTRLSVL.

The chain couples TRBV19 to TRBJ2-1, with a weak D call TRBD1 (6 bases). Germline V lookup: CDR1 LNHDA, CDR2 SQIVND (reference sequence). The CDR3 consists of 15 residues. The V end was cut by 7 bases, the J end by 3 bases, with 16 bases between. Here the CDR3 DNA reads TGTGCCAGTACCCTAGGGACAACGGACTACAATGAGCAGTTCTTC. Residues: CASTLGTTDYNEQFF.